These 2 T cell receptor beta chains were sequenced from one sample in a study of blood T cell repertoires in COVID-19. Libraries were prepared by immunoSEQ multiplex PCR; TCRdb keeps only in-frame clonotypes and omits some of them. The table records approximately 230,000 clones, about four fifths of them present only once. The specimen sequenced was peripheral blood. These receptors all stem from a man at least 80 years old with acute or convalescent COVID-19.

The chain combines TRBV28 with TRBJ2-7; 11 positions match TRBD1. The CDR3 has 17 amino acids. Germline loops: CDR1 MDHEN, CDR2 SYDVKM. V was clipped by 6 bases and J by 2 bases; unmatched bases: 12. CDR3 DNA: TGTGCCAGCAGAGCTCGACCGGGACAGGGGGTGACCTACGAGCAGTACTTC. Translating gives CASRARPGQGVTYEQYF.

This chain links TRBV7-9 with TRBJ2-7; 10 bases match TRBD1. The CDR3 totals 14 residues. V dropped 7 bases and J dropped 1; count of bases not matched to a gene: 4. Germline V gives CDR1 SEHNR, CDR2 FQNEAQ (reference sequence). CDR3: CASTEGQGSYEQYF. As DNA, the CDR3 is TGTGCCAGCACCGAGGGACAGGGGTCCTACGAGCAGTACTTC.